The next 24 T cell receptor beta chains were all read from a single sample in a study of T cells after posttransplantation cyclophosphamide. The assay was immunoSEQ multiplex PCR, and TCRdb's table has in-frame clones only and misses some. The sample includes around 23,000 clones, roughly 67% of them seen just once. Material for sequencing was memory CD4+ T cells sorted from PBMCs. These receptors all stem from a woman in her sixties or seventies in good health, CMV-negative, and a related stem cell transplant donor.

This clone was recorded a few times. The chain couples TRBV30 to TRBJ2-1; D may be TRBD1 (6 bases). The V gene lost 4 bases and the J gene lost 6 bases, with 10 bases spanning the gap. Germline V gene sequence: CDR1 GTSNPN, CDR2 SVGIG (reference sequence). This CDR3 is built from 12 residues. This CDR3 reads CAWTGQSNEQFF. Written as DNA, the CDR3 is TGTGCCTGGACCGGACAGAGCAATGAGCAGTTCTTC. The whole variable domain, remainder taken from reference TRBV30 and TRBJ2-1, is SQTIHQWPATLVQPVGSPLSLECTVEGTSNPNLYWYRQAAGRGLQLLFYSVGIGQISSEVPQNLSASRPQDRQFILSSKKLLLSDSGFYLCAWTGQSNEQFFGPGTRLTVL.

Details on this clone: In the same sample, other DNA sequences code for this CDR3. V gene TRBV10-3 combines with J gene TRBJ2-7; D is undetermined. Deletions cut 6 bases from V and 4 bases from J, with 7 bases between. The CDR3 covers 11 residues. CDR1 and CDR2 from the germline V gene are ENHRY and SYGVKD. CDR3 coding DNA: TGTGCCATCAGCGCAGGTTACGAGCAGTACTTC. Protein: CAISAGYEQYF.

This clone has just a few counts. The V gene is TRBV28, the J gene TRBJ1-4, with D perhaps TRBD1 (5 bases). V lost 2 bases and J 6 bases, leaving 10 bases between the germline ends. The germline V gene has CDR1 MDHEN and CDR2 SYDVKM. This CDR3 is built from 14 residues. This CDR3 is CASSLAGPYEKLFF. The CDR3 coding sequence is TGTGCCAGCAGTTTAGCAGGGCCATATGAAAAACTGTTTTTT. Full variable domain (remainder filled in from reference TRBV28 and TRBJ1-4): DVKVTQSSRYLVKRTGEKVFLECVQDMDHENMFWYRQDPGLGLRLIYFSYDVKMKEKGDIPEGYSVSREKKERFSLILESASTNQTSMYLCASSLAGPYEKLFFGSGTQLSVL.

V usage is TRBV5-4 and J usage is TRBJ2-5; 11 bases match TRBD2. The CDR3 totals 16 residues. Germline V gene data show CDR1 as SGHNT and CDR2 as YYREEE (reference sequence). V dropped 4 bases and J dropped 5; count of bases not matched to a gene: 10. The CDR3 protein is CASSIGSGGARETQYF. The CDR3 nucleotides are TGTGCCAGCAGCATCGGTAGCGGGGGGGCGAGGGAGACCCAGTACTTC.

The chain combines TRBV18 with TRBJ2-7, with D unclear. The CDR3 is made up of 12 amino acids. Germline V CDR1 and CDR2: KGHSH, LQKENI. V dropped 2 bases and J dropped 6 bases, with 8 bases sitting between them. The CDR3 nucleotides read TGTGCCAGCTCACCAGAGGTTGGCGAGCAGTACTTC. This gives the protein CASSPEVGEQYF.

This chain links TRBV7-9 with TRBJ2-3, with TRBD2 identical over 8 bases. This CDR3 contains 15 residues. Germline CDR1 reads SEHNR; CDR2 reads FQNEAQ (reference sequence). Germline trimming cut 4 bases from V and 1 base from J; bases unmatched to any gene: 4. The CDR3 DNA reads as TGTGCCAGCAGCTCTCAAGCGGGGGGCACAGATACGCAGTATTTT. Residues: CASSSQAGGTDTQYF.

This sequence joins TRBV4-3 and TRBJ1-2; 7 nucleotides match TRBD1. Germline lookup yields CDR1 LGHNA and CDR2 YSLEER. This CDR3 has 15 amino acids. Unmatched junction bases numbered 11, after V lost 4 bases and J lost 6 bases. The CDR3 spells CASSLLGGAPDGYTF. The CDR3 nucleotides are TGCGCCAGCAGCCTGTTAGGGGGCGCCCCTGATGGCTACACCTTC.

The CDR3 bases are TGCGCCAGCAGCTTGGAGGGGCGGTCAGCCAATGAGCAGTTCTTC. Its translation is CASSLEGRSANEQFF. The V gene is TRBV5-1, the J gene TRBJ2-1; D is possibly TRBD1 (5 bases). V lost 0 bases and J lost 6, with 13 bases in between. Per the germline V gene, CDR1 is SGHRS and CDR2 is YFSETQ. The CDR3 totals 15 residues.

The CDR3 DNA sequence: TGCGCCAGCAGCTTTTCCTCGTCGGTTTTTGGGACACAGAACACCGGGGAGCTGTTTTTT. This codes for CASSFSSSVFGTQNTGELFF. The rearrangement uses TRBV5-1 and TRBJ2-2; a possible D gene is TRBD1 (6 bases). The CDR3 totals 20 residues. Germline CDR1 and CDR2: SGHRS and YFSETQ. V lost 2 bases and J 1 base, leaving 24 bases between the germline ends.

The chain is built from TRBV6-4 and TRBJ2-1; D might be TRBD2 (7 bases). CDR3 length equals 14 residues. With 4 bases removed from V and 9 bases from J, the gap between germline ends came to 16 bases. Germline values: CDR1 MRHNA, CDR2 SNTAGT. The CDR3 DNA reads as TGTGCCAGCAGTGGAGAGGGGGGGAAGGGTGAGCAGTTCTTC. Protein sequence: CASSGEGGKGEQFF.

The chain is built from TRBV5-1 and TRBJ2-3; D possibly corresponds to TRBD2 (7 bases). The CDR3 runs 15 residues. The V gene's germline CDR1 is SGHRS and CDR2 YFSETQ. Trimming shortened V by 2 bases and J by 5 bases, and 15 bases separated the two germline ends. The DNA for the CDR3 is TGCGCCAGCAGCTTTCCCGGGGGCGGGGGAGATACGCAGTATTTT. Amino acids: CASSFPGGGGDTQYF.

This clone was recorded a few times. V and J are TRBV5-1 and TRBJ1-4; D unclear. The CDR3 totals 11 residues. Trimming took off 7 bases at V and 6 bases at J, with 7 bases between the two ends. Per the germline V gene, CDR1 is SGHRS and CDR2 is YFSETQ. The CDR3: CASREDEKLFF. The CDR3 nucleotides read TGCGCCAGCCGGGAGGATGAAAAACTGTTTTTT.

This rearrangement joins TRBV7-3 to TRBJ2-2; TRBD2 matches 8 bases. The CDR3 runs to 14 residues. The V gene's germline CDR1 is SGHTA and CDR2 FQGTGA. V lost 8 bases to trimming and J lost 5 bases; unmatched junction nucleotides: 7. CDR3 protein: CASSPTSATGELFF. CDR3 DNA: TGTGCCAGCTCCCCGACTAGCGCAACCGGGGAGCTGTTTTTT. Supplemented by reference TRBV7-3 and TRBJ2-2, the full variable domain reads GAGVSQTPSNKVTEKGKYVELRCDPISGHTALYWYRQSLGQGPEFLIYFQGTGAADDSGLPNDRFFAVRPEGSVSTLKIQRTERGDSAVYLCASSPTSATGELFFGEGSRLTVL.

The chain uses TRBV2 and TRBJ2-2; the match to TRBD2 covers 9 bases. The CDR3 covers 15 residues. Germline loops: CDR1 SNHLY, CDR2 FYNNEI. With V trimmed by 1 base and J by 6 bases, 3 bases remained unmatched. This CDR3 is CASSEERGAAGELFF. The CDR3 coding sequence is TGTGCCAGCAGTGAAGAGCGGGGGGCGGCCGGGGAGCTGTTTTTT.

The rearrangement joins TRBV20-1 to TRBJ1-1; possibly TRBD1 for D (5 bases). CDR1 is DFQATT and CDR2 is SNEGSKA in the germline V gene (reference sequence). V shed 3 bases and J shed 7 bases, with 9 bases lying between them. The CDR3 is 11 amino acids. In nucleotides, the CDR3 is TGCAGTGCTAGTAGGGGATTTGAAGCTTTCTTT. Its translation is CSASRGFEAFF.

This clone occurred once. The chain carries TRBV30 and TRBJ2-7, with 10 nucleotides matching TRBD1. Trimming removed 2 bases from V and 6 bases from J; junction bases left unmatched: 7. Germline loops: CDR1 GTSNPN, CDR2 SVGIG (reference sequence). The CDR3 sequence is 14 residues long. CDR3 DNA sequence: TGTGCCTGGAGTCGGACAGGGGGGACTGGCGAGCAGTACTTC. Translated, it gives CAWSRTGGTGEQYF.

The gene calls are TRBV15 and TRBJ2-7; TRBD1 might be the D (6 bases). The CDR3 has 15 amino acids. V shed 0 bases and J shed 0 bases, with 9 bases lying between them. Germline lookup yields CDR1 LNHNV and CDR2 YYDKDF (reference sequence). CDR3 DNA: TGTGCCACCAGCAGAGATCCGACAGGCTCCTACGAGCAGTACTTC. It codes for CATSRDPTGSYEQYF.

For the CDR3, the DNA is TGTGCCAGCAGCACACGGCCGGGACAGGGGAACAATGAGCAGTTCTTC. Protein product: CASSTRPGQGNNEQFF. V and J are TRBV13 and TRBJ2-1; 10 bases match TRBD1. Germline CDR1 and CDR2: PRHDT and FYEKMQ (reference sequence). V trimming: 5 bases; J trimming: 5 bases; junction bases outside the gene matches: 9. This CDR3 is built from 16 residues.

V is TRBV6-1 and J is TRBJ1-1, with D possibly being TRBD1 (6 bases). Between the trimmed V and J ends, which lost 5 bases and 7 bases, there was a span of 14 bases. The germline gives CDR1 MNHNS, CDR2 SASEGT. The CDR3 is made up of 13 amino acids. The CDR3 DNA follows: TGTGCCAGCAGTCTCACAGGGTTCGGTGAAGCTTTCTTT. Its translation: CASSLTGFGEAFF.

The genes are TRBV27 and TRBJ2-1; TRBD2 matches 10 bases. V gave up 4 bases and J gave up 5 bases; unmatched junction bases: 5. Per germline, CDR1 MNHEY and CDR2 SMNVEV (reference sequence). This CDR3 has 15 residues. CDR3 region: CASSSLGLANNEQFF. The DNA for the CDR3 is TGTGCCAGCAGTTCACTGGGACTAGCGAACAATGAGCAGTTCTTC.

The chain has TRBV7-8 and TRBJ1-5, with D hard to call. This CDR3 comprises 16 residues. Germline values: CDR1 SGHVS, CDR2 FQNEAQ. Between the trimmed V and J ends, which lost 5 bases and 4 bases, there was a span of 18 bases. CDR3 sequence: CASSPPGREENQPQHF. In nucleotides, the CDR3 is TGTGCCAGCAGCCCCCCCGGTAGGGAGGAAAATCAGCCCCAGCATTTT.

In its sample, this clone was seen once. The genes are TRBV19 and TRBJ1-3; TRBD1 matches at 9 bases. CDR3 size: 15 residues. J lost 0 bases, V lost 10 bases, and 7 bases had no gene match. Germline CDR1 is LNHDA and CDR2 is SQIVND (reference sequence). This CDR3 reads CATGQGTFSGNTIYF. CDR3 sequence (DNA): TGTGCCACCGGACAGGGGACTTTCTCTGGAAACACCATATATTTT.

In this sample, this clone turned up a few times. This chain connects TRBV28 to TRBJ1-2; no reliable D call. This CDR3 has 12 amino acids. Trimming stripped 8 bases from V and 8 bases from J, with 15 bases between. Germline V gene lookup returns CDR1 MDHEN and CDR2 SYDVKM. The CDR3 region has the DNA TGTGCCAGCGAGAGGTCCCTCGGGGGCTACACCTTC. It is translated as CASERSLGGYTF.

The chain joins TRBV4-2 to TRBJ1-1; D is undetermined. This CDR3 region has 12 residues. Trimming pared 3 bases from V and 3 bases from J, leaving 5 bases between. CDR1 and CDR2 from the germline V gene are LGHNA and YNFKEQ. This CDR3 is CASSHQDTEAFF. The DNA of the CDR3 is TGTGCCAGCAGCCACCAGGACACTGAAGCTTTCTTT.